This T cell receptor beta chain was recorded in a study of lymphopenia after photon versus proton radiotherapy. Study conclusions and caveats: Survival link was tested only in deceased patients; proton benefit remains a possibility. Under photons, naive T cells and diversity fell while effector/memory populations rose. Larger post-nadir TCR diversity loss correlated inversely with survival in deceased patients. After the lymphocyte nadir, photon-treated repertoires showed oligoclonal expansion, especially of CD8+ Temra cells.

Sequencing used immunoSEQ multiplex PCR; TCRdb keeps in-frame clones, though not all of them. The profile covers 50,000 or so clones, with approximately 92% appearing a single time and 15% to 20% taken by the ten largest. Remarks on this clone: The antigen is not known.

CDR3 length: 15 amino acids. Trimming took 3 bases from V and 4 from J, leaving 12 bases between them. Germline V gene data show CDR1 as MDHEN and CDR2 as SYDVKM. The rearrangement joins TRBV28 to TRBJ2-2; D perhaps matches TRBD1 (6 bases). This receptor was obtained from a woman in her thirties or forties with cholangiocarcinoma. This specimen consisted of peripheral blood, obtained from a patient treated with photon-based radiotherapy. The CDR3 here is CASSLDSPTTGELFF. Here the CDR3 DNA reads TGTGCCAGCAGTTTGGACAGTCCCACCACCGGGGAGCTGTTTTTT.